The entry that follows covers one T cell receptor (beta chain) sequence. Enrollees, 18 to 89 years old, lived in 20 to 25 US areas. Self-reported history from a screening survey and questionnaire set each donor's cohort. The CDR3 runs 20 residues. The sample comes from a study of blood T cell repertoires in COVID-19. On the study more broadly: PBMCs, B-cell-depleted T cells, or T cells were the source of the cDNA or gDNA that made up the material.

The protocol was immunoSEQ multiplex PCR, while the TCRdb copy is restricted to in-frame clones and leaves out a portion. Of about 150,000 clones in the sample, 84% were seen once. The receptor was isolated from a woman aged 50 to 65 with acute COVID-19. The specimen was PBMCs or T cells enriched from blood (not recorded which). V is TRBV21-1 and J is TRBJ1-4. TRBV21-1 is labeled a pseudogene. In nucleotides, the CDR3 is TGTGCCAGCAGCAATATAGAGGGAGGTTTTTACGGGTCAACTAATGAAAAACTGTTTTTT. Residues: CASSNIEGGFYGSTNEKLFF.